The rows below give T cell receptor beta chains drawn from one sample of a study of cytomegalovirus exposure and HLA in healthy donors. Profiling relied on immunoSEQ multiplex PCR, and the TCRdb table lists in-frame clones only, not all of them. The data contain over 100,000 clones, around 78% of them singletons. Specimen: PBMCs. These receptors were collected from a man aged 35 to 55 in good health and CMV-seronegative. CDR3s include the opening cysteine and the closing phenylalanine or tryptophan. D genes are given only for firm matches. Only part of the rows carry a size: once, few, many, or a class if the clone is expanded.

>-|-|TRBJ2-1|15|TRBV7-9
TGTGCCAGCAGCTCGATAGGGGAAGGGGACAATGAGCAGTTCTTC
CASSSIGEGDNEQFF
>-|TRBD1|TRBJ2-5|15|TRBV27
TGTGCCAGCACCTTGACAGGGGTGTATCAAGAGACCCAGTACTTC
CASTLTGVYQETQYF
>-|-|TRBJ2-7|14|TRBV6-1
TGTGCCAGCAGTGCCGACAGGCTCTCCTACGAGCAGTACTTC
CASSADRLSYEQYF
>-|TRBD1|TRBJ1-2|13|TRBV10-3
TGTGCCATCAGGGGTACAGGGGGGTATGGCTACACCTTC
CAIRGTGGYGYTF
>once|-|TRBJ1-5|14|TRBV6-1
TGTGCCAGCAGTGAAGTACAGGACAATCAGCCCCAGCATTTT
CASSEVQDNQPQHF
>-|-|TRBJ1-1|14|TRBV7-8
TGTGCCAGCAGCTTAAACAGGGAAGTCACTGAAGCTTTCTTT
CASSLNREVTEAFF
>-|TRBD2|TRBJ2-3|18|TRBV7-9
TGTGCCAGTAGCCCAAGGGTGGGAGGGTCCCAGGGCACAGATACGCAGTATTTT
CASSPRVGGSQGTDTQYF
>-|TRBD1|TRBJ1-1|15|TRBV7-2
TGTGCCAGCAGCAAAGCCGGGACAGGGGTTACTGAAGCTTTCTTT
CASSKAGTGVTEAFF
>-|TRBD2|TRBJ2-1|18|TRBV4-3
TGCGCCAGCAGCCAACAACTCCCGGGACTAGCGTCTTACAATGAGCAGTTCTTC
CASSQQLPGLASYNEQFF
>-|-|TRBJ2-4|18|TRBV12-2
TGTGCAAGTCGCTTAGTTTGCGGGGGCCACCGAGCCAAAAACATTCAGTACTTC
CASRLVCGGHRAKNIQYF
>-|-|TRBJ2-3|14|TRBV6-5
TGTGCCAGCGGAAGAGGGCAGGAGAGAGATACGCAGTATTTT
CASGRGQERDTQYF
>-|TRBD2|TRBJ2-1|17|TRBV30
TGTGCCTCAGAGGTGGCGGGGGGCCCGCCGGATTACAATGAGCAGTTCTTC
CASEVAGGPPDYNEQFF
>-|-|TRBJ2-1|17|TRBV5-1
TGCGCCAGCAGCTTGCACAGAAGAAGATCATCCTACAATGAGCAGTTCTTC
CASSLHRRRSSYNEQFF
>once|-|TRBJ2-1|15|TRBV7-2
TGTGCCAGCAGCTTAGCGGGGGGGCAGGTTGGTGAGCAGTTCTTC
CASSLAGGQVGEQFF
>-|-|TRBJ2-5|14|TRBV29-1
TGCAGCGTTCGGGAGGGGGCGAGTCGAGAGACCCAGTACTTC
CSVREGASRETQYF
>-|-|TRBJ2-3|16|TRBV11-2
TGTGCCAGCAGCTCCGGGAGTTGGGGTAGCACAGATACGCAGTATTTT
CASSSGSWGSTDTQYF
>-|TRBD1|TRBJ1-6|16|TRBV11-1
TGTGCCAGCAGCCAAATCGGGCCAGGGGGTAATTCACCCCTCCACTTT
CASSQIGPGGNSPLHF
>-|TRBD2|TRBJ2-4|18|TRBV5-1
TGCGCCAGCAGCTTGGCCTCACTAGCGGGGATAGGCCAAAACATTCAGTACTTC
CASSLASLAGIGQNIQYF
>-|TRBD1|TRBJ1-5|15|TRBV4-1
TGCGCCAGCAGCCAAGTGGCAGGGGGCCGCCAGCCCCAGCATTTT
CASSQVAGGRQPQHF
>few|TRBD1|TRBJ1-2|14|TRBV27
TGTGCCAGCAGTACCGGACAGGGGAACTATGGCTACACCTTC
CASSTGQGNYGYTF
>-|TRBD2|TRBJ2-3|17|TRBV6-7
TGTGCCAGCAGTATACCCCTGGGGGGGGGATTGGAGGATACGCAGTATTTT
CASSIPLGGGLEDTQYF
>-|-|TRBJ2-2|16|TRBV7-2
TGTGCCAGCAGCTTATATAGGGGATCAGGGACCGGGGAGCTGTTTTTT
CASSLYRGSGTGELFF
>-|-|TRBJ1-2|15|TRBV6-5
TGTGCCAGCAGTCTCGACGGACTTACTAACTATGGCTACACCTTC
CASSLDGLTNYGYTF
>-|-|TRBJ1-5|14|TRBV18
TGTGCCAGCTCACCAGGGGGGGGGAATCAGCCCCAGCATTTT
CASSPGGGNQPQHF
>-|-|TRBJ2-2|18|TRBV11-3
TGTGCCAGCAGCTCCCCTGAAGGGGGTATGAGAGGGACCGGGGAGCTGTTTTTT
CASSSPEGGMRGTGELFF
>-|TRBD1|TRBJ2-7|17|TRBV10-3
TGTGCCATCAGTTCGGGACAGGCGGAAAAGGATTCCTACGAGCAGTACTTC
CAISSGQAEKDSYEQYF
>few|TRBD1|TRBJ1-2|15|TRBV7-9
TGTGCCAGCAGCTCCGGGACAGAGTTTAACTATGGCTACACCTTC
CASSSGTEFNYGYTF
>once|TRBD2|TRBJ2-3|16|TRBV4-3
TGCGCCAGCAGCCAAGAGTACGGGGGGGGAGCAGATACGCAGTATTTT
CASSQEYGGGADTQYF
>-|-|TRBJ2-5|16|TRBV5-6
TGTGCCAGCAGCTTGTGGGGTGGAGGGTACCAAGAGACCCAGTACTTC
CASSLWGGGYQETQYF